Included here is one TCR beta chain sequence, with context. This specimen belongs to a study of blood T cell repertoires in COVID-19. Sequencing was performed with immunoSEQ multiplex PCR; in TCRdb, only in-frame clones are kept and a portion is missing. The repertoire holds about 120,000 clones, with over 70% as singletons. Trimming at V came to 10 bases and at J to 8 bases, leaving 10 bases not matched to a gene. CDR1 is ENHRY and CDR2 is SYGVKD in the germline V gene. The CDR3 length is 13 residues. Sequencing input: peripheral blood. This TCR was recovered from a woman aged 70-85 years with acute or convalescent COVID-19. The rearrangement uses TRBV10-3 and TRBJ2-1, with 8 bases fitting TRBD1. The CDR3 reads CASTGGYGDEQFF. CDR3 nucleotide sequence: TGTGCCAGTACAGGGGGGTATGGGGATGAGCAGTTCTTC.